A selection of T cell receptor beta chains follows, all from one sample in a study of blood T cell repertoires in COVID-19. Clones were sequenced by immunoSEQ multiplex PCR, and TCRdb holds only the in-frame ones, with some missing. In the table there are about 69,000 clones, 90% of which are singletons. The source material was peripheral blood. These receptors all come from a woman aged 18-29 years with acute or convalescent COVID-19. Each CDR3 is given with its conserved first and last residue. The D gene is left open where the match is weak. The listing skips clone size in some rows; elsewhere it reads once, few, many or a size class.

V gene: TRBV7-2
clone size: .
J gene: TRBJ2-3
D gene: TRBD2
CDR3 DNA: TGTGCCAGCAGCTTAAGAGGTCTAGCGGGAGTCAAAGGCACAGATACGCAGTATTTT
CDR3 protein: CASSLRGLAGVKGTDTQYF

V gene: TRBV7-9
clone size: few
J gene: TRBJ2-7
D gene: .
CDR3 DNA: TGTGCCAGCAGCTTAGGGAGGGGGGACAGATCGCTGGGCGAGCAGTACTTC
CDR3 protein: CASSLGRGDRSLGEQYF

V gene: TRBV28
clone size: .
J gene: TRBJ1-5
D gene: .
CDR3 DNA: TGTGCCAGCAGTCGGACAAGGTATAGCAATCAGCCCCAGCATTTT
CDR3 protein: CASSRTRYSNQPQHF

V gene: TRBV4-2
clone size: .
J gene: TRBJ2-1
D gene: TRBD2
CDR3 DNA: TGTGCCAGCAGCCAAGCCCTCCGACTAGCCGCCTACAATGAGCAGTTCTTC
CDR3 protein: CASSQALRLAAYNEQFF

V gene: TRBV11-2
clone size: .
J gene: TRBJ2-7
D gene: TRBD2
CDR3 DNA: TGTGCCAGCAGCTTAGTCGTTAGCGGGACCGAGCAGTACTTC
CDR3 protein: CASSLVVSGTEQYF

V gene: TRBV30
clone size: .
J gene: TRBJ2-1
D gene: TRBD2
CDR3 DNA: TGTGCCTGGAGTGCCGGGACTAGCGGGGGGGCTGGGCAGTTCTTC
CDR3 protein: CAWSAGTSGGAGQFF

V gene: TRBV4-3
clone size: .
J gene: TRBJ2-7
D gene: .
CDR3 DNA: TGCGCCAGCAGCCAAGACCTACACAGCTCCTACGAGCAGTACTTC
CDR3 protein: CASSQDLHSSYEQYF

V gene: TRBV6-6
clone size: .
J gene: TRBJ2-7
D gene: TRBD1
CDR3 DNA: TGTGCCAGCAGTCGAGGGACAGCCTACGAGCAGTACTTC
CDR3 protein: CASSRGTAYEQYF

V gene: TRBV10-3
clone size: .
J gene: TRBJ1-1
D gene: TRBD1
CDR3 DNA: TGTGCCATCAGTAGACAGGGGGCGCTGAACACTGAAGCTTTCTTT
CDR3 protein: CAISRQGALNTEAFF

V gene: TRBV5-1
clone size: .
J gene: TRBJ2-5
D gene: TRBD2
CDR3 DNA: TGCGCCAGCAGCTTGTTTAGTCGCGGGGGGGTCCAAGAGACCCAGTACTTC
CDR3 protein: CASSLFSRGGVQETQYF

V gene: TRBV30
clone size: .
J gene: TRBJ2-1
D gene: .
CDR3 DNA: TGTGCCTGGATTGAAGCGGGTGAGCAGTTCTTC
CDR3 protein: CAWIEAGEQFF

V gene: TRBV12-3/TRBV12-4
clone size: .
J gene: TRBJ1-2
D gene: .
CDR3 DNA: TGTGCCAGCAGCCTTGGACGGGGTGGCTACACCTTC
CDR3 protein: CASSLGRGGYTF

V gene: TRBV6-6
clone size: .
J gene: TRBJ1-1
D gene: .
CDR3 DNA: TGTGCCAGCAGTACGCATACAGGGATTGGGAACACTGAAGCTTTCTTT
CDR3 protein: CASSTHTGIGNTEAFF

V gene: TRBV30
clone size: .
J gene: TRBJ2-3
D gene: TRBD2
CDR3 DNA: TGTGCCTATAAACTAGCGGGAGGGTCAGATACGCAGTATTTT
CDR3 protein: CAYKLAGGSDTQYF

V gene: TRBV11-2
clone size: .
J gene: TRBJ1-1
D gene: .
CDR3 DNA: TGTGCCAGCAGCGCCGGGACATTCGTCACTGAAGCTTTCTTT
CDR3 protein: CASSAGTFVTEAFF

V gene: TRBV19
clone size: .
J gene: TRBJ1-5
D gene: .
CDR3 DNA: TGTGCCAGTAGATCGACATACCATAGCAATCAGCCCCAGCATTTT
CDR3 protein: CASRSTYHSNQPQHF

V gene: TRBV10-3
clone size: .
J gene: TRBJ2-5
D gene: .
CDR3 DNA: TGTGCCATCAGTGAAGAGGGGGTTGGAGAGACCCAGTACTTC
CDR3 protein: CAISEEGVGETQYF

V gene: TRBV7-2
clone size: .
J gene: TRBJ2-1
D gene: TRBD2
CDR3 DNA: TGTGCCAGCAGCACTCGACTAGCGGGAAGGGATGAGCAGTTCTTC
CDR3 protein: CASSTRLAGRDEQFF

V gene: TRBV5-6
clone size: .
J gene: TRBJ1-2
D gene: TRBD1
CDR3 DNA: TGTGCCAGCAGTTGGAGGGGGCGGAGCTACGGGCATGGCTACACCTTC
CDR3 protein: CASSWRGRSYGHGYTF

V gene: TRBV2
clone size: .
J gene: TRBJ2-1
D gene: TRBD2
CDR3 DNA: TGTGCCAGCAGTGAGTTTAGCGGGGGCCATAACAGAGGCGTGTATGAGCAGTTCTTC
CDR3 protein: CASSEFSGGHNRGVYEQFF

V gene: TRBV5-1
clone size: .
J gene: TRBJ2-1
D gene: .
CDR3 DNA: TGCGCCAGCAGTTTCCAGGGGAAGGATGAGCAGTTCTTC
CDR3 protein: CASSFQGKDEQFF

V gene: TRBV2
clone size: .
J gene: TRBJ1-1
D gene: .
CDR3 DNA: TGTGCCAGCAGCAGGGGACGGACTGAAGCTTTCTTT
CDR3 protein: CASSRGRTEAFF

V gene: TRBV10-3
clone size: once
J gene: TRBJ2-7
D gene: TRBD2
CDR3 DNA: TGTGCCATCAAACGGGAGGGGGGTAACGAGCAGTACTTC
CDR3 protein: CAIKREGGNEQYF

V gene: TRBV29-1
clone size: few
J gene: TRBJ2-5
D gene: .
CDR3 DNA: TGCAGCGGTAGACTAGATCAAGAGACCCAGTACTTC
CDR3 protein: CSGRLDQETQYF

V gene: TRBV19
clone size: .
J gene: TRBJ2-4
D gene: .
CDR3 DNA: TGTGCCAGTAGTGGCCGGGATCATTGGCGCTTCGCCAAAAACATTCAGTACTTC
CDR3 protein: CASSGRDHWRFAKNIQYF

V gene: TRBV9
clone size: .
J gene: TRBJ2-1
D gene: TRBD2
CDR3 DNA: TGTGCCAGCAGCAAACCGGGACTAGCGGAAATCAATGAGCAGTTCTTC
CDR3 protein: CASSKPGLAEINEQFF

V gene: TRBV5-1
clone size: once
J gene: TRBJ2-4
D gene: TRBD1
CDR3 DNA: TGCGCCAGCAGCTTGGCCTGGGACAGGGGGGCCAAAAACATTCAGTACTTC
CDR3 protein: CASSLAWDRGAKNIQYF

V gene: TRBV4-1
clone size: once
J gene: TRBJ1-5
D gene: .
CDR3 DNA: TGCGCCAGCAGCCCTAGTCCTGTGGGGCCCCAGCATTTT
CDR3 protein: CASSPSPVGPQHF

V gene: TRBV6-5
clone size: .
J gene: TRBJ2-3
D gene: .
CDR3 DNA: TGTGCCAGTGGAGCGGCTAGCACAGATACGCAGTATTTT
CDR3 protein: CASGAASTDTQYF

V gene: TRBV6-2/TRBV6-3
clone size: .
J gene: TRBJ2-1
D gene: TRBD2
CDR3 DNA: TGTGCCAGCAGCCCGGGACTAGCGGGAGTTTTGTACAATGAGCAGTTCTTC
CDR3 protein: CASSPGLAGVLYNEQFF

V gene: TRBV28
clone size: .
J gene: TRBJ1-2
D gene: .
CDR3 DNA: TGTGCCAGCAGTTTGGAGGGGACCGCTAACTATGGCTACACCTTC
CDR3 protein: CASSLEGTANYGYTF

V gene: TRBV6-5
clone size: .
J gene: TRBJ2-5
D gene: .
CDR3 DNA: TGTGCCAGCAGACCCGGACGGACTTGGGAGACCCAGTACTTC
CDR3 protein: CASRPGRTWETQYF

V gene: TRBV2
clone size: .
J gene: TRBJ2-3
D gene: .
CDR3 DNA: TGTGCCAGCAGCATATGGGGGACTTCTAGCACAGATACGCAGTATTTT
CDR3 protein: CASSIWGTSSTDTQYF

V gene: TRBV28
clone size: .
J gene: TRBJ2-3
D gene: TRBD2
CDR3 DNA: TGTGCCAGCAGTTTTCCTCGAGGGTCCTTCTGGACTAGCGGGGGGCGTGGCACAGATACGCAGTATTTT
CDR3 protein: CASSFPRGSFWTSGGRGTDTQYF

V gene: TRBV20-1
clone size: .
J gene: TRBJ2-3
D gene: .
CDR3 DNA: TGCAGTGCTGGATCGGGGGATACGCAGTATTTT
CDR3 protein: CSAGSGDTQYF